This note documents a single TCR beta chain sequence. Its target is unknown. Using immunoSEQ multiplex PCR, the repertoire was profiled, and TCRdb retains in-frame clones only, with some absent. Of approximately 5,000 clones listed, about three quarters are singletons. Germline CDR1 SGHNT, CDR2 YYREEE (reference sequence). This CDR3 has 17 amino acids. Trimming pared 4 bases from V and 4 bases from J, leaving 23 bases between. These data originate in a study of chemoradiotherapy in HPV16-positive cancers. Study-wide findings and caveats: Candidate HPV-specific clones and E7-related TCR motifs grew in tumor during treatment.

V and J are TRBV5-4 and TRBJ1-2; unclear D gene. The receptor was derived from a human donor with HPV-associated anogenital cancer. The sample was tumor tissue, taken from a patient who underwent chemoradiotherapy. Here the CDR3 reads CASSPVLATDPLYGYTF. In DNA form, the CDR3 reads TGTGCCAGCAGCCCGGTGTTGGCGACGGACCCTCTCTATGGCTACACCTTC.